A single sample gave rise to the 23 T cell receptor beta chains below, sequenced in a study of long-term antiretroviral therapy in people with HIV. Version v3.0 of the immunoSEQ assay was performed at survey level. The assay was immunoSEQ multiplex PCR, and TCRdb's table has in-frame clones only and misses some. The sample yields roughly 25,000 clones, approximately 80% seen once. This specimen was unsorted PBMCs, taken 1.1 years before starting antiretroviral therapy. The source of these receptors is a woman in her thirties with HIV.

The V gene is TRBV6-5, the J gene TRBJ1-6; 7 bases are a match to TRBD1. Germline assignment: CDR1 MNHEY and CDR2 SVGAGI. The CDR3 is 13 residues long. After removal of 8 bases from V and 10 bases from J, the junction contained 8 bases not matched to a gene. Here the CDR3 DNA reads TGTGCCAGCTCCGGACAGGCAGGGTCACCCCTCCACTTT. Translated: CASSGQAGSPLHF.

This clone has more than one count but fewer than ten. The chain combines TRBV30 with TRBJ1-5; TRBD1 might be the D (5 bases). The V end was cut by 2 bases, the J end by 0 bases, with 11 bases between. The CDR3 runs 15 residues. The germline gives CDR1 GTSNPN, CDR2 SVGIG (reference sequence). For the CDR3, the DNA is TGTGCCTGGAGTTCTTGGGACTATAGCAATCAGCCCCAGCATTTT. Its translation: CAWSSWDYSNQPQHF.

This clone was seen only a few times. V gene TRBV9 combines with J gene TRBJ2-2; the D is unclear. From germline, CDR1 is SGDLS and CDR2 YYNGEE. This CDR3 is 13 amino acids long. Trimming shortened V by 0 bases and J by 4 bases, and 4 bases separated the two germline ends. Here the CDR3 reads CASSVAATGELFF. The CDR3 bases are TGTGCCAGCAGCGTAGCGGCCACCGGGGAGCTGTTTTTT.

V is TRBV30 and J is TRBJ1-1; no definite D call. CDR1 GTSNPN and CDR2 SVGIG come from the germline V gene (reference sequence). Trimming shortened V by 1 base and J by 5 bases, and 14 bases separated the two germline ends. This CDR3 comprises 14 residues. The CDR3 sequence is CAWSAGSDGTEAFF. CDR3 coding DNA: TGTGCCTGGAGTGCCGGTTCCGACGGGACTGAAGCTTTCTTT. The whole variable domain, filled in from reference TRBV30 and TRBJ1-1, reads SQTIHQWPATLVQPVGSPLSLECTVEGTSNPNLYWYRQAAGRGLQLLFYSVGIGQISSEVPQNLSASRPQDRQFILSSKKLLLSDSGFYLCAWSAGSDGTEAFFGQGTRLTVV.

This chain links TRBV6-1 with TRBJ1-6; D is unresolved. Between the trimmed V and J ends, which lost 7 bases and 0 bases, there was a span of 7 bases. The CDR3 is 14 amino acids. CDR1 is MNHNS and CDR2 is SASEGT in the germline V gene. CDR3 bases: TGTGCCAGCAACGAGTTCTCCTATAATTCACCCCTCCACTTT. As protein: CASNEFSYNSPLHF.

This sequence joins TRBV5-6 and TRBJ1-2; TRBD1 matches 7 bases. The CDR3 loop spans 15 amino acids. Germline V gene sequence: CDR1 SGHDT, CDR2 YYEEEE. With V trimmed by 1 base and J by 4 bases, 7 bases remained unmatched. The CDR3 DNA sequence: TGTGCCAGCAGCTTGCCCCAGAACAGGGGCTATGGCTACACCTTC. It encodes CASSLPQNRGYGYTF. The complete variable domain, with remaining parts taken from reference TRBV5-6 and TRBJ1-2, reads DAGVTQSPTHLIKTRGQQVTLRCSPKSGHDTVSWYQQALGQGPQFIFQYYEEEERQRGNFPDRFSGHQFPNYSSELNVNALLLGDSALYLCASSLPQNRGYGYTFGSGTRLTVV.

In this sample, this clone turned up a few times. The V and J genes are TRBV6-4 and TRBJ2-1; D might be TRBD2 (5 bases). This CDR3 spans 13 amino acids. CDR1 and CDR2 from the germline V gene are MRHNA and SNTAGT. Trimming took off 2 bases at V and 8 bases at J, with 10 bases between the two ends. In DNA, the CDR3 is TGTGCCAGCAGTGACCGGGGTACGGATGAGCAGTTCTTC. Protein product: CASSDRGTDEQFF.

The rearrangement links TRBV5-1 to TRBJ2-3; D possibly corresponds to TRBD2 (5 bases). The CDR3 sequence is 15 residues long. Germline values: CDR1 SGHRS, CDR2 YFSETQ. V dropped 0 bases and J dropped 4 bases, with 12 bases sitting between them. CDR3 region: CASSLGASSADTQYF. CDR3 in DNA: TGCGCCAGCAGCTTGGGAGCTAGCAGCGCAGATACGCAGTATTTT.

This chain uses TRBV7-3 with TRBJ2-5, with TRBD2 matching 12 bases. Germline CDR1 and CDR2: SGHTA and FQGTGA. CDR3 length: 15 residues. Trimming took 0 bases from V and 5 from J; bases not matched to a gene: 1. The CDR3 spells CASSLTGTSGETQYF. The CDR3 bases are TGTGCCAGCAGCTTAACGGGGACTAGCGGGGAGACCCAGTACTTC.

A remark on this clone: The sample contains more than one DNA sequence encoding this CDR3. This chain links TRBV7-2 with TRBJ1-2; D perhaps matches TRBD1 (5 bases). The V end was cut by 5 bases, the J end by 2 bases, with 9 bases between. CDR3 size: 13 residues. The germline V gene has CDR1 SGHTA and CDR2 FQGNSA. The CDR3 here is CASSPDKNYGYTF. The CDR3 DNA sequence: TGTGCCAGCAGCCCGGACAAGAACTATGGCTACACCTTC.

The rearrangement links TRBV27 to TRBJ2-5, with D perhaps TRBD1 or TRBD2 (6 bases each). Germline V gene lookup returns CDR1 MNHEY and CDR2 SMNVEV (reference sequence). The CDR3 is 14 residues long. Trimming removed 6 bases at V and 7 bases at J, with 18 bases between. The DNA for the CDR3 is TGTGCCAGCAGGGACTCACAGGGAGGTGGGACCCAGTACTTC. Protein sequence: CASRDSQGGGTQYF.

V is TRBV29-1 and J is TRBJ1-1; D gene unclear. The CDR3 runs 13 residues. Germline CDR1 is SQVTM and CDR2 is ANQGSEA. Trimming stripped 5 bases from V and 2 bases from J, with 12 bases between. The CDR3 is CSVQEEANTEAFF. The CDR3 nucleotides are TGCAGCGTTCAGGAAGAGGCTAACACTGAAGCTTTCTTT.

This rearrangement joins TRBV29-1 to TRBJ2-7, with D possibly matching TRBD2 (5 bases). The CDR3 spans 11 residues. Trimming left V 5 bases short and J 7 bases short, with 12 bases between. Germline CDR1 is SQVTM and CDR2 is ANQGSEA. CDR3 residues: CSVRDSWEQYF. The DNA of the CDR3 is TGCAGCGTTCGGGATTCCTGGGAGCAGTACTTC.

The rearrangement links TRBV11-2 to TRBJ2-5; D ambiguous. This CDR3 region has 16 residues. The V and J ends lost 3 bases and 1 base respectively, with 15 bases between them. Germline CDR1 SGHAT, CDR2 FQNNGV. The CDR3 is CASSFGLGSFQETQYF. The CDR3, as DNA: TGTGCCAGCAGCTTTGGGTTAGGGTCGTTCCAAGAGACCCAGTACTTC. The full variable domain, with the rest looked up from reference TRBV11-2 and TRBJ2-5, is EAGVAQSPRYKIIEKRQSVAFWCNPISGHATLYWYQQILGQGPKLLIQFQNNGVVDDSQLPKDRFSAERLKGVDSTLKIQPAKLEDSAVYLCASSFGLGSFQETQYFGPGTRLLVL.

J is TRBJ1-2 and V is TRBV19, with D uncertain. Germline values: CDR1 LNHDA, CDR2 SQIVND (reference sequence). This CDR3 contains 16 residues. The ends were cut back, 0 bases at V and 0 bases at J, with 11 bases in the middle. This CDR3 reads CASSIEYRPSNYGYTF. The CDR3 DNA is TGTGCCAGTAGTATAGAGTACAGACCATCTAACTATGGCTACACCTTC.

The CDR3 bases are TGTGCCAGCAGCTTATCGAAAGGGCCCACCCCAGATACGCAGTATTTT. Encoded protein: CASSLSKGPTPDTQYF. The chain joins TRBV11-3 to TRBJ2-3; the D is unclear. Germline loops: CDR1 SGHNT, CDR2 YENEEA. The CDR3 covers 16 residues. Trimming stripped 2 bases from V and 4 bases from J, with 16 bases between. Using reference TRBV11-3 and TRBJ2-3 for the parts outside the CDR3, the full variable domain is EAGVVQSPRYKIIEKKQPVAFWCNPISGHNTLYWYLQNLGQGPELLIRYENEEAVDDSQLPKDRFSAERLKGVDSTLKIQPAELGDSAVYLCASSLSKGPTPDTQYFGPGTRLTVL.

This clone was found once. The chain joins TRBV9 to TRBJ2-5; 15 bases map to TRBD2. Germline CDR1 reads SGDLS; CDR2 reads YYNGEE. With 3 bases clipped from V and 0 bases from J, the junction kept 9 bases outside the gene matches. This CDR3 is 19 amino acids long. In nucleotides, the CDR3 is TGTGCCAGCAGCGCGGGACTAGCGGGGGGACTAAGCTACCAAGAGACCCAGTACTTC. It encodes CASSAGLAGGLSYQETQYF.

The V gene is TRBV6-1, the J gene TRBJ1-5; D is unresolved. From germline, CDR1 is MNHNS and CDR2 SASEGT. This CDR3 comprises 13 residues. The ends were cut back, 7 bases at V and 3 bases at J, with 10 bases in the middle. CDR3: CASKLQNNQPQHF. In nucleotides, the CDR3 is TGTGCCAGCAAGCTACAAAACAATCAGCCCCAGCATTTT.

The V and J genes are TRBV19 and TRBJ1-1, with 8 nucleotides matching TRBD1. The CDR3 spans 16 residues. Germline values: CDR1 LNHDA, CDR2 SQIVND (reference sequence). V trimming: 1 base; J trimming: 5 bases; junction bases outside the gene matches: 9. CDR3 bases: TGTGCCAGTAGTATAGGGAGGGGCAGGGGGCAGACTGAAGCTTTCTTT. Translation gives CASSIGRGRGQTEAFF.

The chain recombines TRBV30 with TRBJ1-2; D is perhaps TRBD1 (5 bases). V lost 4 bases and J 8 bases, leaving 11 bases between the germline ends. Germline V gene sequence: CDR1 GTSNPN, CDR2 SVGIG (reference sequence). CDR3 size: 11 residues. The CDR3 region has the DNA TGTGCCTGGATCGAAGGGGCCGGCTACACCTTC. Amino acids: CAWIEGAGYTF.

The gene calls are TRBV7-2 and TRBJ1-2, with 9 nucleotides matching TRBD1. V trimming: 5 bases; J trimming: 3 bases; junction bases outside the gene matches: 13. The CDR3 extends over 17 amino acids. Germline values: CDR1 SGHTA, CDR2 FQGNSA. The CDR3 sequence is CASSPTGGGPNYYGYTF. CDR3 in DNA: TGTGCCAGCAGCCCGACAGGGGGTGGCCCAAACTACTATGGCTACACCTTC. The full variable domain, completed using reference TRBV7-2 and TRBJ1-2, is GAGVSQSPSNKVTEKGKDVELRCDPISGHTALYWYRQSLGQGLEFLIYFQGNSAPDKSGLPSDRFSAERTGGSVSTLTIQRTQQEDSAVYLCASSPTGGGPNYYGYTFGSGTRLTVV.

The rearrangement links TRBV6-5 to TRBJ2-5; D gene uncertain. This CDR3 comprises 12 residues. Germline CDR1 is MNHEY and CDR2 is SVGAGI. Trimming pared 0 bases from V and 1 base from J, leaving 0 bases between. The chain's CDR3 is CASSYSQETQYF. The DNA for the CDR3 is TGTGCCAGCAGTTACTCCCAAGAGACCCAGTACTTC.

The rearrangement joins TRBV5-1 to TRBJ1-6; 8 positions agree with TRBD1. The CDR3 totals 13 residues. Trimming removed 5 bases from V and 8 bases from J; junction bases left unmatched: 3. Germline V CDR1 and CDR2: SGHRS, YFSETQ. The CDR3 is CASSTGGDSPLHF. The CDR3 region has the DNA TGCGCCAGCAGTACAGGGGGAGATTCACCCCTCCACTTT. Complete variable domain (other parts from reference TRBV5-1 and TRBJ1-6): KAGVTQTPRYLIKTRGQQVTLSCSPISGHRSVSWYQQTPGQGLQFLFEYFSETQRNKGNFPGRFSGRQFSNSRSEMNVSTLELGDSALYLCASSTGGDSPLHFGNGTRLTVT.